This TCR beta chain comes out of a study of PD-L1 blockade in urothelial cancer. Study at large: Prior chemotherapy ranged from 0 to 3 regimens per patient.

CDR1 and CDR2 (germline): MNHEY, SMNVEV (reference sequence). There are 14 residues in the CDR3. Between the trimmed V and J ends, which lost 8 bases and 5 bases, there was a span of 19 bases. Time point described: peripheral blood 6 weeks after treatment start. Pretreatment sampling and on-treatment sampling together yielded between 1 and 8 samples for each patient. A note on this clone: Its matching antigen is unknown.

Study-wide findings and caveats: Below-median blood TCR clonality before treatment forecast better survival.

Clones were sequenced by immunoSEQ multiplex PCR, and TCRdb holds only the in-frame ones, with some missing. The sample lists about 76,000 clones; approximately 90% were seen once. The chain has TRBV27 and TRBJ2-7; weak D call: TRBD1 (6 bases). The source was PBMCs, collected around atezolizumab (anti-PD-L1) treatment. The source of this sequence is a woman over 75 with urothelial cancer. CDR3 DNA sequence: TGTGCCAGCCGGAGATCGGGACACCTCCACGAGCAGTACTTC. Amino acid sequence: CASRRSGHLHEQYF.